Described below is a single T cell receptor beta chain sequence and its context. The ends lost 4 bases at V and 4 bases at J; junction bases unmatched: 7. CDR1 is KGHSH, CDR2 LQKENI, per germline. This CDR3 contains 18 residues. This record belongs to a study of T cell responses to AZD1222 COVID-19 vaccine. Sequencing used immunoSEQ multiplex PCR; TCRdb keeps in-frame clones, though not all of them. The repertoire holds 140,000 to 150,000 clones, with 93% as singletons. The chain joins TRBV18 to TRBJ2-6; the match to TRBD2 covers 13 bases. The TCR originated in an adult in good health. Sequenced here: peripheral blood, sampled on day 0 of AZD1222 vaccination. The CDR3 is CASSQTSGRAAGANVLTF. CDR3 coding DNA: TGTGCCAGCTCACAAACTAGCGGGAGGGCTGCCGGGGCCAACGTCCTGACTTTC.